Below, one T cell receptor (beta chain) is given with its context. This receptor's antigen is unknown. One base away there is no much larger clone; base qualities are not given. This record comes from a study of blood T cell repertoires in COVID-19 (dated by TCRdb to about 2020). Background for the entire study: Collaborator samples came from the United States, Italy and Spain and covered acute and convalescent phases of COVID-19. The prospective study material was composed of cDNA or gDNA derived from T cells, B-cell-depleted T cells, or PBMCs. Deeply sampled blood TCRbeta repertoires from subjects exposed to, actively infected with, or recovered from COVID-19 were included in the dataset. The repertoires were released in a freely available public database intended as a resource for research on the immune response to SARS-CoV-2. Samples were obtained from the ongoing ImmuneRACE study (first 160 participants) and from approximately 1,200 subjects provided by 6 global collaborators. Nearly every sample came with metadata listing a de-identified subject ID, COVID-19 status, age in years and sex. Where HLA class I and class II types were available, the types were taken from metadata supplied by the sample provider, not from assay-based typing.

TCRbeta CDR3 regions were amplified from genomic DNA by means of the immunoSEQ Assay, a bias-controlled multiplex PCR. In the original analysis: The number of nucleated cells in each sample was estimated by amplification of reference gene primers within the assay. Sequence reads were collapsed and filtered to measure the absolute abundance of every unique TCRbeta CDR3 rearrangement. For each sample, productive Simpson clonality was calculated by taking the square root of Simpson's diversity index across productive rearrangements. In TCRdb, the immuneACCESS table is reduced to in-frame sequences with V and J assigned. These tables do not hold every clone; where another copy was compared, an unresolved V gene accounts for under half, and the others remain unexplained. V and J calls and clone size follow that table, whereas D and trimming were derived from the DNA. The sample has around 180,000 clones on record, 80% of them singletons. The ten largest clones capture about 7% of the sample.

Results and caveats for the whole study, not just this receptor: The quantity of clinical and demographic metadata differed by source and by participant and was supplied without curation.

Sequences SGHTA (CDR1) and FQGNSA (CDR2) are obtained from the germline V gene. V lost 5 bases and J lost 7 bases; the stretch between them is 11 bases long. Reading from cysteine to phenylalanine, the CDR3 counts 13 amino acids. Only the CDR3 region is kept as DNA, spanning 39 bases read in frame from base 1. The collaborating institutions used their own protocols to collect whole blood in K2EDTA tubes. For TCRbeta analysis, collaborators shipped samples in one of three forms: frozen whole blood, isolated PBMCs, or DNA extracted from either of those sample types. Material: peripheral blood. The V and J segments used are TRBV7-2 and TRBJ1-4; there is no confident call for the D gene. The sequence derives from a man between 65 and 80 years old with active or convalescent COVID-19. CDR3 protein: CASSPRESEKLFF. The sequenced DNA: TGTGCCAGCAGCCCGCGTGAGTCTGAAAAACTGTTTTTT.